This TCR beta chain was captured by sequencing in a study of cytomegalovirus exposure and HLA in healthy donors. Concerning this clone itself: What it binds is unknown.

Broader study findings: A later analysis revealed that TCR association rates differed between HLA loci, peaking at DRB1 and bottoming out at HLA-C.

CDR1 and CDR2 (germline): MGHRA, YSYEKL. Trimming removed 0 bases from V and 5 bases from J, with 13 bases in between. The CDR3 covers 16 residues. Vbeta (60) and Jbeta (13) primers were used in the PCR. Assay used: immunoSEQ multiplex PCR; TCRdb lists only in-frame clones, some missing. The sample records 150,000 to 200,000 clones, more than 85% being singletons. This clonotype was obtained from a woman aged 18-29 years in good health and CMV-seronegative. Source material: PBMCs. The V and J genes are TRBV4-1 and TRBJ2-2; D may be TRBD2 (5 bases). The DNA of the CDR3 is TGCGCCAGCAGCCAAGATGGGATCCCGGGAACCGGGGAGCTGTTTTTT. Translated, it gives CASSQDGIPGTGELFF.